This T cell receptor beta chain was identified in a study of T cells in Graves' hyperthyroidism and ophthalmopathy (dated by TCRdb to between 2017 and 2020). Regarding the research as a whole: Peripheral blood was sampled at the time of initial diagnosis, prior to any treatment. To identify distinguishing TCR V-J signatures, a discovery cohort of 100 or so patients was used, comprising some 45 with Graves' ophthalmopathy and about 59 with stable Graves' hyperthyroidism. For training and testing, the approximately 92 patients in the discovery cohort were randomly divided in a 7:3 ratio. Whether ophthalmopathy could be predicted prospectively was tested in an independent validation cohort made up of about 18 hyperthyroidism patients plus 17 patients who later progressed to ophthalmopathy. In more than five Graves' hyperthyroidism patients, the study also compared T-cell repertoires from thyroid tissue with T-cell repertoires from blood. TCR Vbeta CDR3 sequencing of 120 to 150 peripheral blood samples (more than 40 ophthalmopathy, about 80 hyperthyroidism and approximately 17 progressor patients) is reported in the paper. After sampling, hyperthyroidism patients received methimazole starting at 30 mg daily, and ophthalmopathy patients received high-dose intravenous methylprednisolone. Here is what the overall study found, with its caveats: Blood samples also contained most of the expanded thyroid clonotypes (frequency above 0.001), which suggests that blood repertoires may reflect thyroid immune responses. A 13 V-J signature model separated ophthalmopathy from stable hyperthyroidism, with around 90% sensitivity and 81.08% specificity in cross-validation and 80%/75% in testing. Sample size was not statistically predetermined, and blinding of investigators to group allocation was not performed. In validation, the model predicted progression to ophthalmopathy with roughly 66% sensitivity and around 72% specificity, a median of roughly seven months before onset.

In this sample, this clonotype turned up a few times. Its cognate antigen has yet to be identified. No base quality information exists; no much larger clone differs at one position. In the ophthalmopathy patients, disease was moderately to severely active, with a Clinical Activity Score of 3 or more, a NOSPECS grade of 4 or more, and a duration of less than 3 months. Patients with uncontrolled infections, other autoimmune diseases, pregnancy or lactation were excluded. Clinical symptoms, serum thyroxine and TRAb, thyroid ultrasound, and orbital computed tomography formed the basis for the diagnoses. PBMCs were separated from under 12 ml of fresh peripheral blood using Ficoll-Paque density gradient centrifugation. Total RNA was extracted using Trizol reagent, and RNA quality was assessed on an Agilent 2100 Bioanalyzer. Trimming removed 5 bases from V and 2 bases from J, leaving 10 bases between the germline ends. CDR1 and CDR2, looked up from the germline V gene, are SGHTA and FQGNSA. Including the terminal cysteine and phenylalanine, the CDR3 comprises 15 residues. Of all the DNA, just the CDR3 is kept, 45 bases in frame from base 1.

The TCR beta CDR3 regions were amplified from RNA transcripts. The TCR CDR3 was subjected to a first round of RT-PCR using the HTBI primer set and the Qiagen OneStep RT-PCR kit. Libraries were constructed in a second round of multiplex PCR, after which size selection and purification were carried out. Libraries were sequenced paired-end with 100 bp reads on an Illumina HiSeq2000. Per the source publication's procedure: SOAPnuke was used to process the raw data, throwing out any read that contained adapters or uncalled bases, had a mean Phred below 15, or lacked an exact constant-primer or identifier match. COPE v1.2.5 was used to merge high-quality paired reads, and clonotypes were defined as unique nucleotide sequences. MiTCR v1.1 was used to align clonotypes to the IMGT TRBV, TRBD and TRBJ reference segments. Only V-J combinations with frequency above 0.0001, covering roughly 99% of repertoires, were analysed. A TCS score was defined as the ratio of F50 (clonal expansion) to E x V (chaos), with BLOSUM62-based TCRdist applied between CDR3 peptides within each V-J. Welch's t-statistics and random forest reduced 450 to 600 V-J features to roughly 13, which were used in a naive Bayes classifier (R e1071). The public reads were reanalyzed by TCRdb: fastp trimming at Q25, MiXCR alignment, in-frame beta chains only. CDR3 protein duplicates are merged, each entry listing the most common genes and DNA. These V and J calls derive from TCRdb rather than the authors' analysis. The table for this sample lists 450,000 to 600,000 distinct CDR3 sequences; about 20% of them were counted only once. The top ten hold less than 55% of the sample.

What was sequenced was blood. The chain is encoded by TRBV7-2 joined to TRBJ1-6, with the D gene not confidently named. This TCR was recovered from a man aged 40-49 years with Graves' ophthalmopathy. The DNA reads as follows: TGTGCCAGCAGCCAGGATAGGGCCTATAATTCACCCCTCCACTTT. Its coded protein is CASSQDRAYNSPLHF.